This passage covers 30 T cell receptor beta chains from one sample sequenced in a study of cytomegalovirus exposure and HLA in healthy donors (dated by TCRdb to the late 2010s). The receptor library was made with the immunoSEQ multiplex PCR assay. For the multiplex PCR, a mixture combining 60 forward primers for TCR Vbeta segments and 13 reverse primers for TCR Jbeta segments was used. TCRdb retrieved this table from immuneACCESS and kept in-frame rearrangements only. Not all clones are present; in checked studies, unresolved V genes account for under half, and no reason is known for the remainder. This sample has some 96,000 clones in its table, and 64% of those were observed once. Approximately 3% of the sample rests with the top ten. Material: PBMCs. Receptors were obtained from a man aged 60 to 75 in good health and CMV-seronegative.

The CDR3 nucleotides read TGCGCCAGCACCGGGACTAGCGGGGGCCACCCCAACACCGGGGAGCTGTTTTTT. This gives the protein CASTGTSGGHPNTGELFF. This chain uses TRBV5-1 with TRBJ2-2, with 14 bases identical to TRBD2. The V gene's germline CDR1 is SGHRS and CDR2 YFSETQ. V lost 6 bases and J lost 2; bases outside the gene matches: 9. The CDR3 is 18 amino acids.

About this clone itself: The same CDR3 arises from other DNA sequences in this sample as well. This chain uses TRBV18 with TRBJ2-7, with TRBD2 matching over 7 bases. This CDR3 is built from 15 residues. With V trimmed by 6 bases and J by 0 bases, 8 bases remained unmatched. Germline lookup yields CDR1 KGHSH and CDR2 LQKENI. This CDR3 is CASSPGGGSSYEQYF. CDR3 coding DNA: TGTGCCAGCTCGCCGGGAGGCGGGTCCTCCTACGAGCAGTACTTC.

As DNA, the CDR3 is TGTGCCAGCAGTGCACAGCCCGACAGTACCAATGAGCAGTTCTTC. This encodes CASSAQPDSTNEQFF. J is TRBJ2-1 and V is TRBV6-1, with D possibly matching TRBD1 (5 bases). This CDR3 contains 15 residues. The ends were cut back, 4 bases at V and 6 bases at J, with 16 bases in the middle. Germline-derived CDR1 and CDR2 are MNHNS and SASEGT.

A few counts support this clone. The rearrangement links TRBV5-1 to TRBJ2-2, with TRBD2 identical over 10 bases. This CDR3 spans 17 amino acids. Looked up from germline, CDR1 is SGHRS and CDR2 is YFSETQ. V trimming: 3 bases; J trimming: 2 bases; junction bases outside the gene matches: 7. CDR3 nucleotides: TGCGCCAGCAGCTATACGCTAGCGGGAGCAAACACCGGGGAGCTGTTTTTT. Its protein is CASSYTLAGANTGELFF.

Only a few counts were recorded for this clone. J is TRBJ1-1 and V is TRBV7-6; D is unresolved. Looked up from germline, CDR1 is SGHVS and CDR2 is FNYEAQ. This CDR3 region has 16 residues. V shed 2 bases and J shed 1 base, with 14 bases lying between them. The CDR3 sequence: CASSLQPGLKNTEAFF. In DNA, the CDR3 is TGTGCCAGCAGCTTACAGCCAGGACTTAAGAACACTGAAGCTTTCTTT.

The chain uses TRBV28 and TRBJ1-2, with D uncertain. This CDR3 comprises 11 residues. Per the germline V gene, CDR1 is MDHEN and CDR2 is SYDVKM. V was pared by 4 bases and J by 2 bases, with 2 bases between. The CDR3: CASSSNYGYTF. Written as DNA, the CDR3 is TGTGCCAGCAGTTCGAACTATGGCTACACCTTC.

This chain connects TRBV10-3 to TRBJ1-1; D gene uncertain. Germline V lookup: CDR1 ENHRY, CDR2 SYGVKD. The CDR3 runs to 12 residues. The V end lost 4 bases, the J end lost 7 bases, and 10 bases lay between the germline ends. CDR3 coding DNA: TGTGCCATCAGTGGTGCGGAACTTGAAGCTTTCTTT. Translating it yields CAISGAELEAFF.

The chain uses TRBV11-3 and TRBJ2-5, with D perhaps TRBD2 (6 bases). V was pared by 5 bases and J by 2 bases, with 15 bases between. The length of the CDR3 is 15 residues. Germline V gives CDR1 SGHNT, CDR2 YENEEA. The CDR3 nucleotides read TGTGCCAGCAGCCCAAGGGCGGGGCAACAAGAGACCCAGTACTTC. This translates into CASSPRAGQQETQYF. Full variable domain (rest looked up from reference TRBV11-3 and TRBJ2-5): EAGVVQSPRYKIIEKKQPVAFWCNPISGHNTLYWYLQNLGQGPELLIRYENEEAVDDSQLPKDRFSAERLKGVDSTLKIQPAELGDSAVYLCASSPRAGQQETQYFGPGTRLLVL.

This chain connects TRBV13 to TRBJ1-3, with D possibly being TRBD1 (5 bases). CDR1 is PRHDT, CDR2 FYEKMQ, per germline (reference sequence). Trimming cost V 3 bases and J 4 bases, with 10 bases left between them. The CDR3 is made up of 14 amino acids. As DNA, the CDR3 is TGTGCCAGCAGCTTCGGGGGATCCGGAAACACCATATATTTT. It encodes CASSFGGSGNTIYF.

Concerning this clone: The junction departs from germline at one end; a sequencing error may be responsible. This sequence joins TRBV2 and TRBJ2-5; 11 bases line up with TRBD1. This CDR3 has 14 amino acids. The V gene's germline CDR1 is SNHLY and CDR2 FYNNEI. The CDR3 nucleotides are TGTGCCAGCAGCCACCGGGACAGGGGGGAGACCCGGTACTTC. Residues: CASSHRDRGETRYF.

V usage is TRBV11-3 and J usage is TRBJ2-1; tentatively, D is TRBD1 (6 bases). This CDR3 is 16 amino acids long. Trimming left V 5 bases short and J 4 bases short, with 18 bases between. The V gene's germline CDR1 is SGHNT and CDR2 YENEEA. The CDR3 protein is CASSPPLGGTYNEQFF. CDR3 in DNA: TGTGCCAGCAGCCCACCCCTAGGGGGAACATACAATGAGCAGTTCTTC.

The rearrangement joins TRBV27 to TRBJ2-1, with D possibly being TRBD2 (5 bases). The CDR3 totals 15 residues. Germline V gene data show CDR1 as MNHEY and CDR2 as SMNVEV (reference sequence). The V gene lost 5 bases and the J gene lost 5 bases, with 16 bases spanning the gap. The CDR3 DNA follows: TGTGCCAGCAGTCCCCTGTTGAGGGCTAACAATGAGCAGTTCTTC. It yields the protein CASSPLLRANNEQFF.

As concerns this clone: At one boundary the junction diverges from the germline segment, which might be a read error. The chain is built from TRBV18 and TRBJ1-3; the D gene is possibly TRBD1 (5 bases). Germline V lookup: CDR1 KGHSH, CDR2 LQKENI. CDR3 size: 15 residues. CDR3: CASSSRQSSGSTIYF. The CDR3, as DNA: TGTGCCAGCTCATCAAGACAGTCCTCTGGAAGCACCATATATTTT.

The V and J genes are TRBV4-1 and TRBJ1-2, with 8 bases that match TRBD1. The germline gives CDR1 MGHRA, CDR2 YSYEKL. The CDR3 extends over 19 amino acids. V was clipped by 0 bases and J by 3 bases; unmatched bases: 15. The CDR3 coding sequence is TGCGCCAGCAGCCAAGATACGGCCACAGGGGGTCCTCTACACTATGGCTACACCTTC. It encodes CASSQDTATGGPLHYGYTF.

The rearrangement links TRBV7-9 to TRBJ2-1; TRBD2 aligns across 8 bases. Germline V lookup: CDR1 SEHNR, CDR2 FQNEAQ (reference sequence). The CDR3 covers 16 residues. V dropped 4 bases and J dropped 7; count of bases not matched to a gene: 12. In nucleotides, the CDR3 is TGTGCCAGCAGCTCAAGGCAGAGCGGGAGAATAAATGAGCAGTTCTTC. It encodes CASSSRQSGRINEQFF.

This clone was counted between two and nine times. This CDR3 is also generated by other DNA sequences in the sample. The chain links TRBV5-4 to TRBJ1-5; 7 bases are a match to TRBD1. The CDR3 is 13 residues long. Germline assignment: CDR1 SGHNT and CDR2 YYREEE (reference sequence). V dropped 2 bases and J dropped 4; count of bases not matched to a gene: 0. CDR3 residues: CASSLQGNQPQHF. The CDR3 DNA follows: TGTGCCAGCAGCTTACAGGGGAATCAGCCCCAGCATTTT.

The chain joins TRBV6-1 to TRBJ2-1, with D possibly being TRBD1 (6 bases). From germline, CDR1 is MNHNS and CDR2 SASEGT. This CDR3 has 14 residues. Trimming removed 5 bases from V and 6 bases from J, with 14 bases in between. In nucleotides, the CDR3 is TGTGCCAGCAGTAGGGGACAAGGTCCCAATGAGCAGTTCTTC. It is translated as CASSRGQGPNEQFF.

J is TRBJ2-7 and V is TRBV6-1; D not certain. The CDR3 is made up of 15 amino acids. From germline, CDR1 is MNHNS and CDR2 SASEGT. The ends were cut back, 4 bases at V and 0 bases at J, with 13 bases in the middle. CDR3 in amino acids: CASSALAASSYEQYF. The CDR3 DNA is TGTGCCAGCAGTGCGTTGGCAGCGAGCTCCTACGAGCAGTACTTC.

The gene calls are TRBV29-1 and TRBJ2-7; D is possibly TRBD2 (6 bases). V was trimmed by 4 bases and J by 3 bases, leaving 13 bases between them. The CDR3 runs to 13 residues. CDR1 and CDR2 from the germline V gene are SQVTM and ANQGSEA. CDR3 DNA: TGCAGCGTTGCCGGGCGAGCGGGCTACGAGCAGTACTTC. This sequence encodes CSVAGRAGYEQYF.

The genes are TRBV7-6 and TRBJ2-2, with 14 bases lining up with TRBD2. The CDR3 runs to 17 residues. J gave up 6 bases and V 3 bases, and 6 bases lay outside the gene matches. Germline CDR1 and CDR2: SGHVS and FNYEAQ. The CDR3, as DNA: TGTGCCAGCAGCTTCACGACTAGCGGGAGGGCCGCCGGGGAGCTGTTTTTT. Translation: CASSFTTSGRAAGELFF.

The chain has TRBV15 and TRBJ1-4, with 9 nucleotides matching TRBD1. CDR3 length equals 15 residues. Germline V gene sequence: CDR1 LNHNV, CDR2 YYDKDF (reference sequence). V gave up 1 base and J gave up 6 bases; unmatched junction bases: 3. DNA for the CDR3: TGTGCCACCAGCAGAGCGAGGACAGGGGATGAAAAACTGTTTTTT. It translates to CATSRARTGDEKLFF.

J is TRBJ2-2 and V is TRBV28, with 7 positions matching TRBD2. V was pared by 6 bases and J by 0 bases, with 7 bases of the junction left unmatched. The germline CDR1 and CDR2 sequences are MDHEN and SYDVKM. This CDR3 has 16 amino acids. The CDR3, as DNA: TGTGCCAGCAGCCACGCGGGAGACCCGAACACCGGGGAGCTGTTTTTT. It translates to CASSHAGDPNTGELFF.

The genes are TRBV7-3 and TRBJ2-1, with 10 bases that match TRBD2. CDR1 and CDR2 from the germline V gene are SGHTA and FQGTGA. The CDR3 contains 17 residues. The trim removed 5 bases at V and 7 bases at J, leaving 14 bases unmatched. CDR3 residues: CASSPRWTSGAANEQFF. The CDR3 DNA is TGTGCCAGCAGCCCCCGGTGGACTAGCGGAGCGGCTAATGAGCAGTTCTTC.

This clone was counted once. This chain uses TRBV6-5 with TRBJ2-1; 7 nucleotides match TRBD1. This CDR3 spans 14 amino acids. Germline assignment: CDR1 MNHEY and CDR2 SVGAGI. V dropped 6 bases and J dropped 10; count of bases not matched to a gene: 12. CDR3: CASSRTGYPSEQFF. The CDR3 DNA reads TGTGCCAGCAGCCGGACAGGCTACCCATCGGAGCAGTTCTTC.

The V and J genes are TRBV6-4 and TRBJ2-5; D uncertain. Per germline, CDR1 MRHNA and CDR2 SNTAGT. The V end lost 3 bases, the J end lost 4 bases, and 9 bases lay between the germline ends. The CDR3 length is 13 residues. The chain's CDR3 is CASSESVPETQYF. As DNA, the CDR3 is TGTGCCAGCAGTGAATCGGTACCAGAGACCCAGTACTTC.

The J gene is TRBJ2-7, the V gene TRBV6-1; the match to TRBD1 covers 8 bases. The CDR3 runs 14 residues. Germline V CDR1 and CDR2: MNHNS, SASEGT. Trimming took 3 bases from V and 2 from J; bases not matched to a gene: 3. The CDR3 loop reads CASSDRGRTYEQYF. For the CDR3, the DNA is TGTGCCAGCAGTGACAGGGGGCGAACCTACGAGCAGTACTTC.

The CDR3 spells CASSQSSGTLSSYEQYF. As DNA, the CDR3 is TGTGCCAGCAGCCAGTCATCGGGAACACTCAGCTCCTACGAGCAGTACTTC. This chain links TRBV4-2 with TRBJ2-7; weak D call: TRBD2 (5 bases). Trimming shortened V by 3 bases and J by 0 bases, and 18 bases separated the two germline ends. CDR3 length: 17 residues. Germline lookup yields CDR1 LGHNA and CDR2 YNFKEQ.

J is TRBJ1-2 and V is TRBV20-1; D possibly corresponds to TRBD1 (5 bases). The CDR3 sequence is 11 residues long. Germline loops: CDR1 DFQATT, CDR2 SNEGSKA (reference sequence). V lost 6 bases, J lost 4 bases, and 9 bases lay in between. The DNA of the CDR3 is TGCAGTGCCGACAGCGTCTATGGCTACACCTTC. The encoded protein is CSADSVYGYTF.

This rearrangement joins TRBV12-5 to TRBJ1-5, with unresolved D. Germline V gene sequence: CDR1 LGHNT, CDR2 FRNRAP. The CDR3 totals 12 residues. The CDR3 protein is CATAVSNQPQHF. The DNA for the CDR3 is TGTGCGACGGCGGTTAGCAATCAGCCCCAGCATTTT.

The chain links TRBV30 to TRBJ2-3; D is possibly TRBD2 (6 bases). The germline gives CDR1 GTSNPN, CDR2 SVGIG (reference sequence). This CDR3 region has 21 residues. Between the trimmed V and J ends, which lost 3 bases and 9 bases, there was a span of 40 bases. CDR3 DNA sequence: TGTGCCTGGAGCGTCCCTTCCGGGACTCGCCTGATGGGCCACTACCCTGGGACGCAGTATTTT. It is translated as CAWSVPSGTRLMGHYPGTQYF.